This TCR beta chain is from a study of cytomegalovirus exposure and HLA in healthy donors. Study background: Within the Caucasian-associated ancestry cluster were roughly 81% of the 350 to 400 genotyped donors. Points from the study as a whole: Presence/absence analyses took donor sequencing depth as roughly uniform.

For this clone: Its antigen is not known.

Trimming took 2 bases from V and 1 from J; bases not matched to a gene: 6. From germline, CDR1 is SEHNR and CDR2 FQNEAQ (reference sequence). This CDR3 region has 17 residues. Researchers ran the PCR with 60 Vbeta and 13 Jbeta primers. Assay used: immunoSEQ multiplex PCR; TCRdb lists only in-frame clones, some missing. Found here are 100,000 to 150,000 clones, about 73% of them singletons; the top ten hold 6.3%. The clonotype comes from a woman in her thirties or forties in good health and CMV-seronegative. The sequenced material came from PBMCs. The chain recombines TRBV7-9 with TRBJ1-5, with 9 bases that match TRBD1. The CDR3 bases are TGTGCCAGCAGCTTATTAACCGGGACAGGGAGCAATCAGCCCCAGCATTTT. This sequence encodes CASSLLTGTGSNQPQHF.